This T cell receptor beta chain emerged from a study of CD8 T cells in Susac syndrome (dated by TCRdb to the late 2010s). Regarding the study in general: Whether CD8+ T cell activation and differentiation in Susac syndrome was antigen driven was tested using repertoire sequencing. Broader findings and caveats from the paper: The study acknowledged that relatively few individuals were included in the TCR sequencing and HLA analysis.

The germline V gene (reference sequence) supplies CDR1 SGHKS and CDR2 YYEKEE. Taken from cysteine to phenylalanine, the CDR3 has 15 residues. CDR3 DNA only is kept here, 45 bases in frame from base 1. Cut back by 0 bases and 0 bases, the V and J ends lie 9 bases apart. This clonotype was seen more than once but under ten times. The antigen this receptor binds is unknown. No much larger clone exists at a distance of one base, and base qualities are not known. RNA was extracted with the RNeasy kit and roughly 0.5 to 1 ug was reverse transcribed using random hexamers. TCR beta CDR3 regions were amplified with the immunoSEQ multiplex PCR assay covering 54 Vbeta and 13 Jbeta segments. PCR amplification bias was corrected using a synthetic template baseline for primer optimization and computational correction. From the authors' description of their analysis: Reads were annotated to V, D and J genes per IMGT and analyzed with immunoSEQ Analyzer, keeping only productive sequences. To calculate clonality, Shannon entropy was normalized by log2 of the number of productive unique sequences and then subtracted from one. Public and private clones were assessed among the 100 most prevalent clones of each patient and control. Clones were defined as Susac-specific when absent from the healthy and MS cohorts, from 1,000 to 1,100 published viral clones and from other ImmuneACCESS disease sequences. TCRdb trimmed the raw reads at Q25, called clones with MiXCR and kept productive beta chains. Rows matching on CDR3 protein sequence are summarized as one entry with the most common DNA and genes. The V and J calls and clone size come from TCRdb's table, not from the authors' own analysis. Counted in this sample were about 160,000 distinct CDR3 sequences; approximately 93% of them appeared once. The ten largest clones take up roughly 0.099% of the sample.

Peripheral blood CD8+ and CD4+ T cells from healthy donors, Susac syndrome patients and multiple sclerosis patients were profiled using high-throughput TCR beta sequencing. Multiple sclerosis controls were treatment-naive patients with stable or active relapsing-remitting disease fulfilling revised McDonald criteria. Bulk CD8+ and CD4+ T cells were purified by magnetic negative isolation, while CD8+ TEMRA cells were enriched using FACS. Blood was drawn into EDTA tubes, processed within 24 hours, and PBMCs were isolated by density gradient centrifugation. PBMCs intended for TCR sequencing were frozen in liquid nitrogen and were later thawed in a 37 degrees C water bath. The sorted or isolated CD4+, CD8+ and CD8+ TEMRA cells reached a purity of at least 90%.

Recombination linked TRBV5-5 to TRBJ1-2; the D gene remains uncertain. What was sequenced was CD4+ T cells from PBMCs. This TCR was sampled from a human donor with multiple sclerosis. The nucleotides are TGTGCCAGCAGCTTGGGCTCAGGAGCTAACTATGGCTACACCTTC. The translation is CASSLGSGANYGYTF.